These 6 T cell receptor beta chains were all obtained from the same sample, sequenced in a study of T-cell reconstitution after alpha-beta-depleted transplantation in children. Molecular barcoding with unique molecular identifiers was used for the TCRbeta library. TCRdb independently ran MiXCR on the PCR reads; one entry per CDR3 protein. The sample holds 640,000 or so distinct CDR3 sequences, about 15% seen once. The material sequenced was PBMCs from the stem cell graft donor, taken from the stem cell graft. All receptors derive from a human donor who donated a stem cell graft to a child with acute myeloid leukemia.

The chain combines TRBV9 with TRBJ1-1, with D perhaps TRBD1 (6 bases). The CDR3 length is 13 residues. Germline values: CDR1 SGDLS, CDR2 YYNGEE. Trimming stripped 3 bases from V and 6 bases from J, with 12 bases between. The CDR3 sequence: CASSEQGQAEAFF. In DNA, the CDR3 is TGTGCCAGCAGCGAGCAGGGGCAGGCTGAAGCTTTCTTT.

V usage is TRBV2 and J usage is TRBJ2-3; D unresolved. This CDR3 contains 14 residues. CDR1 SNHLY and CDR2 FYNNEI come from the germline V gene. V was trimmed by 10 bases and J by 0 bases, leaving 14 bases between them. The CDR3 loop is CAILRPTSTDTQYF. In DNA form, the CDR3 reads TGTGCCATCCTAAGACCCACGAGCACAGATACGCAGTATTTT.

In this sample, this clonotype turned up a few times. The rearrangement uses TRBV7-9 and TRBJ2-3; 7 nucleotides match TRBD2. Trimming removed 4 bases from V and 8 bases from J; junction bases left unmatched: 6. The CDR3 is 13 residues long. CDR1 is SEHNR, CDR2 FQNEAQ, per germline (reference sequence). CDR3: CASSSSLAPTQYF. CDR3 in DNA: TGTGCCAGCAGCTCTTCACTAGCGCCTACGCAGTATTTT.

This clonotype was picked up a small number of times. This rearrangement joins TRBV7-3 to TRBJ1-1; D may be TRBD1 (5 bases). V was cut by 5 bases and J by 1 base, with 20 bases left in between. CDR1 and CDR2 (germline): SGHTA, FQGTGA. CDR3 length: 17 residues. For the CDR3, the DNA is TGTGCCAGCAGCCCCTATGGCCCCTTTGACAGGAACACTGAAGCTTTCTTT. Translated, it gives CASSPYGPFDRNTEAFF.

This clonotype was observed at least ten times. The chain is built from TRBV5-5 and TRBJ2-7; D not certain. V was clipped by 7 bases and J by 0 bases, with 11 bases between them. The germline gives CDR1 SGHKS, CDR2 YYEKEE (reference sequence). The CDR3 has 13 amino acids. For the CDR3, the DNA is TGTGCCAGCCGGGTGGACCTCTCCTACGAGCAGTACTTC. Its protein is CASRVDLSYEQYF.

The chain joins TRBV5-5 to TRBJ2-2, with 8 nucleotides matching TRBD2. The CDR3 has 17 amino acids. J lost 4 bases, V lost 0 bases, and 8 bases had no gene match. Germline loops: CDR1 SGHKS, CDR2 YYEKEE (reference sequence). The CDR3 DNA is TGTGCCAGCAGCTTGGTCGCGGGGGGAGTTGGCACCGGGGAGCTGTTTTTT. Encoded protein: CASSLVAGGVGTGELFF.